The 12 T cell receptor beta chains given below trace back to one sample, sequenced in a study of blood T cell repertoires in COVID-19. The table came from immunoSEQ multiplex PCR; TCRdb's copy has only in-frame clones and leaves some out. The table has about 170,000 clones, more than 75% seen once; the top ten hold around 2.5%. The sample was peripheral blood. The receptor set was obtained from an elderly woman with COVID-19, enrolled during active disease.

The chain couples TRBV5-1 to TRBJ1-3, with TRBD1 matching over 10 bases. The length of the CDR3 is 16 residues. V dropped 4 bases and J dropped 6; count of bases not matched to a gene: 10. In germline, CDR1 is SGHRS, CDR2 YFSETQ. The CDR3 DNA is TGCGCCAGCAGCCCCGTGGCCGGGACAGGGGAAAACACCATATATTTT. Protein sequence: CASSPVAGTGENTIYF.

This clone has more than one count but fewer than ten. This chain uses TRBV28 with TRBJ1-1; maybe TRBD1 (5 bases). V lost 7 bases to trimming and J lost 0 bases, with 12 bases between them. Germline values: CDR1 MDHEN, CDR2 SYDVKM. The CDR3 totals 14 residues. The CDR3 nucleotides are TGTGCCAGCACAGGGTCTATAATGAACACTGAAGCTTTCTTT. Protein: CASTGSIMNTEAFF.

The gene calls are TRBV28 and TRBJ2-3, with 8 bases identical to TRBD2. CDR1 is MDHEN and CDR2 is SYDVKM in the germline V gene. The V and J ends lost 5 bases and 3 bases, in that order; junction bases with no gene match: 10. CDR3 length: 16 amino acids. CDR3 sequence reads: CASSPSLAVGTDTQYF. CDR3 sequence (DNA): TGTGCCAGCAGTCCATCACTAGCGGTGGGAACAGATACGCAGTATTTT.

This clone was counted once. This rearrangement joins TRBV7-8 to TRBJ1-5; 7 positions match TRBD1. Per the germline V gene, CDR1 is SGHVS and CDR2 is FQNEAQ. The CDR3 sequence is 14 residues long. V gave up 6 bases and J gave up 6 bases; unmatched junction bases: 8. Here the CDR3 DNA reads TGTGCCAGCAGGCCGACAGGGAACTCTCAGCCCCAGCATTTT. It encodes CASRPTGNSQPQHF. Drawing the rest from reference TRBV7-8 and TRBJ1-5, the complete variable domain is GAGVSQSPRYKVAKRGQDVALRCDPISGHVSLFWYQQALGQGPEFLTYFQNEAQLDKSGLPSDRFFAERPEGSVSTLKIQRTQQEDSAVYLCASRPTGNSQPQHFGDGTRLSIL.

The rearrangement joins TRBV10-1 to TRBJ1-1; D gene uncertain. The germline V gene has CDR1 WNHNN and CDR2 SYGVQD (reference sequence). The CDR3 extends over 13 amino acids. The V end was cut by 6 bases, the J end by 0 bases, with 8 bases between. Here the CDR3 reads CASREDMNTEAFF. For the CDR3, the DNA is TGCGCCAGCAGAGAAGACATGAACACTGAAGCTTTCTTT.

The chain links TRBV9 to TRBJ2-2; TRBD2 aligns across 11 bases. Germline V lookup: CDR1 SGDLS, CDR2 YYNGEE. CDR3 length: 15 amino acids. The ends lost 4 bases at V and 5 bases at J; junction bases unmatched: 4. The CDR3 DNA sequence: TGTGCCAGCAGCCCAATAGCGGGAGGGACCGGGGAGCTGTTTTTT. This gives the protein CASSPIAGGTGELFF.

V is TRBV19 and J is TRBJ1-6; the match to TRBD1 covers 7 bases. J was trimmed by 7 bases and V by 5 bases; bases with no gene match: 8. Looked up from germline, CDR1 is LNHDA and CDR2 is SQIVND (reference sequence). CDR3 length equals 15 residues. Here the CDR3 DNA reads TGTGCCAGTAGTCCCCCGGGACAGAGAAATTCACCCCTCCACTTT. Its protein product is CASSPPGQRNSPLHF.

The chain uses TRBV19 and TRBJ2-5; no firm D call. The CDR3 runs 13 residues. CDR1 and CDR2 from the germline V gene are LNHDA and SQIVND (reference sequence). V was shortened by 1 base and J by 8 bases, with 11 bases between the two germline ends. This chain's CDR3 is CASSIAGSTTQYF. CDR3 nucleotides: TGTGCCAGTAGTATAGCCGGTAGCACAACCCAGTACTTC.

This chain joins TRBV9 and TRBJ2-2; D not certain. This CDR3 region has 13 residues. Germline V CDR1 and CDR2: SGDLS, YYNGEE. The germline V and J ends were trimmed by 4 bases and 5 bases, with 9 bases remaining between them. DNA of the CDR3: TGTGCCAGCAGCCCTGCGACTACCGGGGAGCTGTTTTTT. Its protein product is CASSPATTGELFF.

This clone has just one count. The V call is TRBV14, the J call TRBJ1-3; D is possibly TRBD1 (6 bases). Germline CDR1 and CDR2: SGHDN and FVKESK. Trimming removed 4 bases at V and 4 bases at J, with 17 bases between. The CDR3 has 16 residues. The CDR3 nucleotides read TGTGCCAGCAGCCGAACGCAGGGGTACCGCGGAAACACCATATATTTT. Encoded protein: CASSRTQGYRGNTIYF.

The genes are TRBV27 and TRBJ1-1; a weak D match, TRBD1 (6 bases). The germline gives CDR1 MNHEY, CDR2 SMNVEV (reference sequence). The CDR3 runs to 16 residues. V was trimmed by 6 bases and J by 2 bases, leaving 19 bases between them. CDR3 protein: CASRAQGLGINTEAFF. The DNA of the CDR3 is TGTGCCAGCAGGGCACAGGGCCTCGGGATTAACACTGAAGCTTTCTTT.

This clone was seen only a few times. CDR3 sequence: CASRAGRGQTEAFF. As DNA, the CDR3 is TGTGCCAGCAGAGCCGGCAGGGGTCAGACTGAAGCTTTCTTT. This sequence joins TRBV9 and TRBJ1-1; D might be TRBD1 (6 bases). Per the germline V gene, CDR1 is SGDLS and CDR2 is YYNGEE. V lost 5 bases to trimming and J lost 5 bases, with 16 bases between them. The CDR3 has 14 amino acids. Together with reference TRBV9 and TRBJ1-1, the CDR3 gives the full variable domain: DSGVTQTPKHLITATGQRVTLRCSPRSGDLSVYWYQQSLDQGLQFLIQYYNGEERAKGNILERFSAQQFPDLHSELNLSSLELGDSALYFCASRAGRGQTEAFFGQGTRLTVV.